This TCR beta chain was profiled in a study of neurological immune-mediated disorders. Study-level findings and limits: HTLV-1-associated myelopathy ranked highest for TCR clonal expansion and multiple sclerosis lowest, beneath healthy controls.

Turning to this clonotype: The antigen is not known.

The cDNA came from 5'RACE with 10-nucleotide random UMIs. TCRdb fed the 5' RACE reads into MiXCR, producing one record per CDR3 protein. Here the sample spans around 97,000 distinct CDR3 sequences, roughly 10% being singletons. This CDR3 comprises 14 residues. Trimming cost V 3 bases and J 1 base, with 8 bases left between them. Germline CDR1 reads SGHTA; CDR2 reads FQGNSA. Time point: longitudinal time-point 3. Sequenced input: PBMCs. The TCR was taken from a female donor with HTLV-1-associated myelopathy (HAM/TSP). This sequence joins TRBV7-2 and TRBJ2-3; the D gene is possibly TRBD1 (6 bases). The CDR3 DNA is TGTGCCAGCAGCTTTAGGACAGGCACAGATACGCAGTATTTT. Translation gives CASSFRTGTDTQYF.